The present entry profiles one T cell receptor (beta chain) with its context. These data belong to a study of PD-L1 blockade in urothelial cancer. After removal of 4 bases from V and 6 bases from J, the junction contained 7 bases not matched to a gene. Germline V gene sequence: CDR1 SGDLS, CDR2 YYNGEE. CDR3 size: 14 residues. Time point given: peripheral blood 6 weeks after treatment start. This table comes from immunoSEQ multiplex PCR, and its TCRdb copy is limited to in-frame clones, with some not included. This table holds about 46,000 clones, approximately 85% found once. This specimen consisted of PBMCs, obtained around atezolizumab (anti-PD-L1) treatment. The rearrangement uses TRBV9 and TRBJ2-3; the match to TRBD2 covers 8 bases. The TCR sequence derives from a man aged 45-60 years with urothelial cancer. CDR3 in DNA: TGTGCCAGCAGCTCAGCGGGAGCGTGGGATACGCAGTATTTT. Residues: CASSSAGAWDTQYF.